The 12 T cell receptor beta chains given below trace back to one sample, sequenced in a study of shared T cell receptors in the human thymus. Here immunoSEQ multiplex PCR was the method, and the copy in TCRdb shows in-frame clones only, minus some. Of 600,000 or so clones in the sample, approximately 87% are singletons; the top ten hold 0.0094%. In addition, the sample was reused for a study of human thymus T cells.

What was sequenced was thymocytes. Every receptor here comes from a boy under two years old with a congenital heart defect.

This clone was observed a few times. V and J are TRBV29-1 and TRBJ1-1; 9 bases line up with TRBD1. V was clipped by 5 bases and J by 2 bases; unmatched bases: 9. Per germline, CDR1 SQVTM and CDR2 ANQGSEA. The CDR3 consists of 15 residues. CDR3 amino acids: CSVPRPGQGNTEAFF. For the CDR3, the DNA is TGCAGCGTTCCAAGACCGGGACAGGGAAACACTGAAGCTTTCTTT.

V usage is TRBV28 and J usage is TRBJ2-7; D remains unclear. V dropped 6 bases and J dropped 3 bases, with 15 bases sitting between them. Germline V gives CDR1 MDHEN, CDR2 SYDVKM. This CDR3 spans 14 amino acids. The CDR3 DNA reads as TGTGCCAGCAGCCACGAGTCAAACCGCTACGAGCAGTACTTC. Protein sequence: CASSHESNRYEQYF.

The V and J genes are TRBV2 and TRBJ2-7; D might be TRBD1 (6 bases). The CDR3 totals 15 residues. The V and J ends lost 5 bases and 3 bases respectively, with 17 bases between them. Germline assignment: CDR1 SNHLY and CDR2 FYNNEI. CDR3 sequence: CASSRRQGTHYEQYF. CDR3 DNA: TGTGCCAGCAGTCGTCGCCAGGGGACCCACTACGAGCAGTACTTC.

The chain employs TRBV6-1 and TRBJ2-3; 9 bases are shared with TRBD2. This CDR3 has 16 residues. Germline values: CDR1 MNHNS, CDR2 SASEGT. The J segment lost 1 base and the V segment lost 4 bases, leaving 6 bases of the junction unmatched. The CDR3 DNA reads as TGTGCCAGCAGTGTGGGAGAGCGGGGGGGCACAGATACGCAGTATTTT. Translation gives CASSVGERGGTDTQYF.

The chain joins TRBV20-1 to TRBJ2-7; D gene ambiguous. Trimming stripped 0 bases from V and 10 bases from J, with 7 bases between. The CDR3 length is 10 residues. Germline V gene data show CDR1 as DFQATT and CDR2 as SNEGSKA (reference sequence). CDR3 loop: CSARDLPQYF. In nucleotides, the CDR3 is TGCAGTGCTAGAGATCTCCCCCAGTACTTC.

This rearrangement joins TRBV2 to TRBJ2-1; maybe TRBD1 (5 bases). The V end was cut by 7 bases, the J end by 9 bases, with 13 bases between. This CDR3 contains 12 residues. Germline V gene data show CDR1 as SNHLY and CDR2 as FYNNEI. DNA for the CDR3: TGTGCCAGCAAAATACAGGCCATTGAGCAGTTCTTC. Translating it yields CASKIQAIEQFF.

The chain combines TRBV5-1 with TRBJ2-3, with 7 bases that match TRBD1. Losses at the gene ends were 1 base for V and 0 bases for J; bases not matched to a gene: 11. In germline, CDR1 is SGHRS, CDR2 YFSETQ. CDR3 size: 18 residues. DNA of the CDR3: TGCGCCAGCAGCTTGAAATTAAGACAGGGTATAAGCACAGATACGCAGTATTTT. Translating it yields CASSLKLRQGISTDTQYF.

The J gene is TRBJ2-3, the V gene TRBV9, with 11 bases fitting TRBD2. With V trimmed by 2 bases and J by 6 bases, 5 bases remained unmatched. The CDR3 runs to 15 residues. Germline-derived CDR1 and CDR2 are SGDLS and YYNGEE. The CDR3 protein is CASSVSGRGPDTQYF. The CDR3 DNA reads TGTGCCAGCAGCGTTAGCGGGAGGGGGCCGGATACGCAGTATTTT.

The V call is TRBV5-4, the J call TRBJ2-1; the D gene is possibly TRBD2 (6 bases). The CDR3 totals 15 residues. Germline V gene data show CDR1 as SGHNT and CDR2 as YYREEE (reference sequence). With 3 bases removed from V and 4 bases from J, the gap between germline ends came to 14 bases. In DNA, the CDR3 is TGTGCCAGCAGCTGGGTGGTGGAGGGGTACAATGAGCAGTTCTTC. Protein sequence: CASSWVVEGYNEQFF.

The rearrangement uses TRBV5-6 and TRBJ1-3, with D unclear. V lost 3 bases and J 0 bases, leaving 19 bases between the germline ends. The length of the CDR3 is 18 residues. Germline CDR1 and CDR2: SGHDT and YYEEEE. CDR3 in amino acids: CASSSGLTADLSGNTIYF. CDR3 bases: TGTGCCAGCAGCTCCGGACTGACTGCGGACCTCTCTGGAAACACCATATATTTT.

This sequence joins TRBV10-1 and TRBJ2-1, with 10 bases matching TRBD2. V trimming: 2 bases; J trimming: 7 bases; junction bases outside the gene matches: 8. The CDR3 runs to 16 residues. CDR1 is WNHNN, CDR2 SYGVQD, per germline (reference sequence). CDR3 coding DNA: TGCGCCAGCAGTGAGAGGCTAGCGGGAGAGACGAATGAGCAGTTCTTC. Translation gives CASSERLAGETNEQFF.

V gene TRBV4-3 combines with J gene TRBJ1-1, with D perhaps matching TRBD1 (5 bases). V lost 0 bases and J 3 bases, leaving 20 bases between the germline ends. Germline V lookup: CDR1 LGHNA, CDR2 YSLEER. The length of the CDR3 is 18 residues. For the CDR3, the DNA is TGCGCCAGCAGCCAAGATCTCGGGCTAGGGGCGACGGACACTGAAGCTTTCTTT. This encodes CASSQDLGLGATDTEAFF.